One and the same sample provided the 30 T cell receptor beta chains below, sequenced in a study of T-cell memory formation after mild COVID-19. TCRdb independently ran MiXCR on the 5' RACE reads; one entry per CDR3 protein. Found here are fewer than 650,000 distinct CDR3 sequences, less than 25% of them singletons; the top ten hold approximately 8.4%. Source material: PBMCs or a T cell subset sorted from them (not recorded which). The receptors derive from an adult woman who had mild COVID-19 (a few samples of this study predate the infection). Cell type and time point are not known.

The chain couples TRBV4-1 to TRBJ2-4; perhaps TRBD2 as D (6 bases). The CDR3 spans 14 residues. V was cut by 1 base and J by 5 bases, with 9 bases left in between. CDR1 and CDR2 from the germline V gene are MGHRA and YSYEKL. CDR3 sequence (DNA): TGCGCCAGCAGCCAAGCGTGGGAGGAAAACATTCAGTACTTC. Translating it yields CASSQAWEENIQYF.

In its sample, this clonotype was seen a few times. This chain connects TRBV14 to TRBJ2-1, with D possibly matching TRBD1 (6 bases). The CDR3 runs to 17 residues. V lost 1 base to trimming and J lost 2 bases, with 15 bases between them. Germline CDR1 reads SGHDN; CDR2 reads FVKESK. CDR3 sequence: CASSQGRRQVTYNEQFF. CDR3 in DNA: TGTGCCAGCAGCCAAGGGAGACGACAGGTTACCTACAATGAGCAGTTCTTC.

This sequence joins TRBV20-1 and TRBJ2-2; perhaps TRBD2 as D (6 bases). The germline V gene encodes CDR1 DFQATT and CDR2 SNEGSKA (reference sequence). The CDR3 length is 15 residues. V was trimmed by 4 bases and J by 2 bases, leaving 14 bases between them. As DNA, the CDR3 is TGCAGTGCTATTCGCTGGGGGGATAACACCGGGGAGCTGTTTTTT. The encoded protein is CSAIRWGDNTGELFF.

The chain links TRBV11-3 to TRBJ2-1; D uncertain. CDR1 is SGHNT and CDR2 is YENEEA in the germline V gene. V shed 1 base and J shed 8 bases, with 9 bases lying between them. This CDR3 contains 13 residues. Here the CDR3 reads CASSLARRDEQFF. The CDR3 DNA sequence: TGTGCCAGCAGCTTAGCCCGAAGGGATGAGCAGTTCTTC.

This rearrangement joins TRBV5-1 to TRBJ2-7; D is undetermined. The CDR3 runs 14 residues. Trimming took off 4 bases at V and 5 bases at J, with 16 bases between the two ends. CDR1 and CDR2 (germline): SGHRS, YFSETQ. In DNA, the CDR3 is TGCGCCAGCAGCCCCGGACGGCCAGAAAACGAGCAGTACTTC. Its protein is CASSPGRPENEQYF.

The chain couples TRBV6-5 to TRBJ1-2; D remains ambiguous. The germline gives CDR1 MNHEY, CDR2 SVGAGI. The CDR3 spans 16 residues. Trimming shortened V by 0 bases and J by 1 base, and 12 bases separated the two germline ends. For the CDR3, the DNA is TGTGCCAGCAGTTACTCAACCCGGGCCAATAACTATGGCTACACCTTC. Amino acids: CASSYSTRANNYGYTF.

This clonotype was observed at least ten times. The chain links TRBV4-1 to TRBJ2-1; TRBD2 aligns across 7 bases. The V gene's germline CDR1 is MGHRA and CDR2 YSYEKL. The CDR3 loop spans 19 amino acids. Germline trimming cut 1 base from V and 4 bases from J; bases unmatched to any gene: 16. The CDR3 region has the DNA TGCGCCAGCAGCCAAGGGGGCGGGAGTGCGAGCCTTGGATACAATGAGCAGTTCTTC. Protein product: CASSQGGGSASLGYNEQFF.

This clonotype was seen a few times. This chain links TRBV7-2 with TRBJ2-5, with 14 bases identical to TRBD2. The V segment lost 2 bases and the J segment 5 bases; nucleotides outside the gene matches: 4. Germline lookup yields CDR1 SGHTA and CDR2 FQGNSA. The CDR3 runs to 16 residues. CDR3 sequence reads: CASSLPGLAGAETQYF. CDR3 DNA: TGTGCCAGCAGCTTACCGGGACTAGCGGGAGCGGAGACCCAGTACTTC. Full variable domain (remainder filled in from reference TRBV7-2 and TRBJ2-5): GAGVSQSPSNKVTEKGKDVELRCDPISGHTALYWYRQSLGQGLEFLIYFQGNSAPDKSGLPSDRFSAERTGGSVSTLTIQRTQQEDSAVYLCASSLPGLAGAETQYFGPGTRLLVL.

The rearrangement links TRBV9 to TRBJ2-6; TRBD1 aligns across 7 bases. J was trimmed by 2 bases and V by 2 bases; bases with no gene match: 7. CDR1 and CDR2 (germline): SGDLS, YYNGEE. The CDR3 is made up of 17 amino acids. Written as DNA, the CDR3 is TGTGCCAGCAGCGTGGGGGACAGACCGGCTGGGGCCAACGTCCTGACTTTC. It is translated as CASSVGDRPAGANVLTF.

The rearrangement joins TRBV5-5 to TRBJ2-1; TRBD2 matches 12 bases. This CDR3 has 16 amino acids. The V segment lost 4 bases and the J segment 0 bases; nucleotides outside the gene matches: 2. CDR1 is SGHKS, CDR2 YYEKEE, per germline (reference sequence). CDR3 coding DNA: TGTGCCAGCAGCCAGGGACTAGCGGGCTCCTACAATGAGCAGTTCTTC. This gives the protein CASSQGLAGSYNEQFF.

The V and J genes are TRBV12-3 or TRBV12-4 and TRBJ2-5; 15 bases align to TRBD2. CDR3 size: 17 residues. V dropped 6 bases and J dropped 4; count of bases not matched to a gene: 9. The CDR3 DNA follows: TGTGCCAGCAGCAACGATGGACTAGCGGGAGGGCTAGAGACCCAGTACTTC. Translated: CASSNDGLAGGLETQYF.

This clonotype has only a few counts. This chain connects TRBV21-1 to TRBJ1-1; the table's D call of TRBD1 was not tested on the DNA. TRBV21-1 is described as a pseudogene. This CDR3 spans 19 amino acids. The CDR3 protein is CASKLKSPGQGPLGTEAFF. CDR3 coding DNA: TGTGCCAGCAAACTAAAGTCACCGGGACAGGGCCCCCTGGGCACTGAAGCTTTCTTT.

This clonotype was counted between two and nine times. The rearrangement uses TRBV6-5 and TRBJ2-7; D may be TRBD1 (5 bases). This CDR3 is 15 amino acids long. The ends were cut back, 2 bases at V and 2 bases at J, with 13 bases in the middle. Germline loops: CDR1 MNHEY, CDR2 SVGAGI. CDR3 protein: CASSYQVDRAYEQYF. CDR3 bases: TGTGCCAGCAGTTACCAAGTCGACAGAGCCTACGAGCAGTACTTC.

This sequence joins TRBV5-5 and TRBJ1-2; no clear D gene. In germline, CDR1 is SGHKS, CDR2 YYEKEE (reference sequence). The CDR3 runs 13 residues. The ends were cut back, 3 bases at V and 4 bases at J, with 10 bases in the middle. The CDR3 protein is CASSSDGRYGYTF. DNA for the CDR3: TGTGCCAGCAGCTCGGACGGCCGCTATGGCTACACCTTC.

This clonotype was counted only a few times. V and J are TRBV7-8 and TRBJ2-7, with D possibly matching TRBD2 (5 bases). The CDR3 runs 14 residues. CDR1 is SGHVS and CDR2 is FQNEAQ in the germline V gene. The germline V and J ends were trimmed by 6 bases and 2 bases, with 14 bases remaining between them. The CDR3 spells CASSTPEGTYEQYF. CDR3 nucleotide sequence: TGTGCCAGCAGTACCCCTGAGGGCACCTACGAGCAGTACTTC.

The J gene is TRBJ1-3, the V gene TRBV5-1; D gene ambiguous. This CDR3 spans 14 amino acids. Trimming cost V 3 bases and J 2 bases, with 9 bases left between them. Germline lookup yields CDR1 SGHRS and CDR2 YFSETQ. CDR3 bases: TGCGCCAGCAGCTCCGGAGGGACTGGAAACACCATATATTTT. Its translation: CASSSGGTGNTIYF.

This clonotype was counted only a few times. The chain has TRBV4-3 and TRBJ2-7; 7 bases agree with TRBD1. Per the germline V gene, CDR1 is LGHNA and CDR2 is YSLEER. V shed 3 bases and J 3 bases; nucleotides not matched to a gene: 5. The CDR3 extends over 14 amino acids. The DNA for the CDR3 is TGCGCCAGCAGCCAGACAGGGAGTATCTACGAGCAGTACTTC. This encodes CASSQTGSIYEQYF.

This chain connects TRBV14 to TRBJ2-1; D possibly corresponds to TRBD2 (5 bases). Germline V lookup: CDR1 SGHDN, CDR2 FVKESK. Trimming stripped 0 bases from V and 6 bases from J, with 12 bases between. The CDR3 spans 15 residues. The CDR3 DNA is TGTGCCAGCAGCCAAGATCTCACTAGACGCAATGAGCAGTTCTTC. It translates to CASSQDLTRRNEQFF.

This clonotype was seen a handful of times. CDR3 region: CASRRDRGGEKGNQPQHF. The CDR3 DNA sequence: TGTGCCAGCAGAAGGGACAGGGGAGGGGAAAAAGGCAATCAGCCCCAGCATTTT. The genes are TRBV6-4 and TRBJ1-5; TRBD1 agrees at 10 bases. J lost 2 bases, V lost 6 bases, and 13 bases had no gene match. This CDR3 is 18 amino acids long. Germline CDR1 reads MRHNA; CDR2 reads SNTAGT.

The chain uses TRBV20-1 and TRBJ1-2, with D possibly TRBD1 on 5 matching bases. V was shortened by 0 bases and J by 8 bases, with 16 bases between the two germline ends. The CDR3 contains 14 residues. Germline V gives CDR1 DFQATT, CDR2 SNEGSKA (reference sequence). CDR3 sequence: CSARDLVRERGYTF. As DNA, the CDR3 is TGCAGTGCTAGAGATCTTGTCAGGGAAAGGGGCTACACCTTC.

The V call is TRBV2, the J call TRBJ2-2; TRBD2 agrees at 9 bases. Trimming at V came to 10 bases and at J to 0 bases, leaving 3 bases not matched to a gene. The CDR3 has 14 amino acids. Germline lookup yields CDR1 SNHLY and CDR2 FYNNEI. CDR3 amino acids: CATQRGANTGELFF. The CDR3, as DNA: TGTGCCACCCAGCGGGGGGCGAACACCGGGGAGCTGTTTTTT.

The chain carries TRBV30 and TRBJ2-7; tentative D call: TRBD1 (6 bases). The CDR3 spans 11 residues. The germline gives CDR1 GTSNPN, CDR2 SVGIG (reference sequence). V shed 3 bases and J shed 5 bases, with 8 bases lying between them. Here the CDR3 reads CAWRTGHEQYF. For the CDR3, the DNA is TGTGCCTGGAGGACAGGCCACGAGCAGTACTTC. The whole variable domain, remainder taken from reference TRBV30 and TRBJ2-7, is SQTIHQWPATLVQPVGSPLSLECTVEGTSNPNLYWYRQAAGRGLQLLFYSVGIGQISSEVPQNLSASRPQDRQFILSSKKLLLSDSGFYLCAWRTGHEQYFGPGTRLTVT.

This clonotype has more than one count but fewer than ten. This chain joins TRBV6-5 and TRBJ2-7, with a possible D match to TRBD2 (5 bases). Trimming left V 6 bases short and J 6 bases short, with 18 bases between. The CDR3 runs to 14 residues. Per the germline V gene, CDR1 is MNHEY and CDR2 is SVGAGI. CDR3 coding DNA: TGTGCCAGCAGCCACTCGAGTCCGGCGGGCGAGCAGTACTTC. Its translation is CASSHSSPAGEQYF.

This clonotype was detected many times. The J gene is TRBJ2-3, the V gene TRBV12-3 or TRBV12-4; D is undetermined. This CDR3 has 11 amino acids. V lost 5 bases, J lost 8 bases, and 8 bases lay in between. In DNA, the CDR3 is TGTGCCAGCAGTCCAAGTGGTACGCAGTATTTT. It codes for CASSPSGTQYF.

The chain uses TRBV30 and TRBJ2-7; no definite D call. V lost 1 base and J lost 0, with 4 bases in between. CDR1 is GTSNPN, CDR2 SVGIG, per germline (reference sequence). The length of the CDR3 is 12 residues. The CDR3: CAWSGDSYEQYF. CDR3 coding DNA: TGTGCCTGGAGTGGCGACTCCTACGAGCAGTACTTC.

A few counts support this clonotype. The chain joins TRBV6-1 to TRBJ2-3; 10 nucleotides match TRBD2. The CDR3 extends over 17 amino acids. V shed 0 bases and J 2 bases; nucleotides not matched to a gene: 5. The germline V gene encodes CDR1 MNHNS and CDR2 SASEGT. CDR3 sequence: CASSEALLAGLTDTQYF. The CDR3 DNA follows: TGTGCCAGCAGTGAAGCGCTACTAGCGGGACTCACAGATACGCAGTATTTT.

This clonotype has more than one count but fewer than ten. This sequence joins TRBV20-1 and TRBJ1-6; 9 bases map to TRBD1. Germline V lookup: CDR1 DFQATT, CDR2 SNEGSKA (reference sequence). This CDR3 comprises 15 residues. Trimming took 4 bases from V and 10 from J; bases not matched to a gene: 11. This CDR3 is CSATSMDRGESPLHF. For the CDR3, the DNA is TGCAGTGCTACATCAATGGACAGGGGAGAGTCACCCCTCCACTTT.

The CDR3: CASSYRTGLANTEAFF. The CDR3 nucleotides read TGTGCCAGCAGTTACCGGACAGGCCTGGCGAACACTGAAGCTTTCTTT. The rearrangement uses TRBV6-2 or TRBV6-3 and TRBJ1-1; 7 nucleotides align to TRBD1. Trimming cost V 2 bases and J 1 base; bases outside gene matches: 7. Germline V CDR1 and CDR2: MNHEY, SVGEGT. The CDR3 is made up of 16 amino acids.

The DNA of the CDR3 is TGTGCCAGCAGCTTAGCTAGCGGGGGGGCCGACGAGCAGTACTTC. Translating gives CASSLASGGADEQYF. V gene TRBV7-6 combines with J gene TRBJ2-7; 11 positions agree with TRBD2. Unmatched junction bases numbered 3, after V lost 0 bases and J lost 5 bases. This CDR3 contains 15 residues. Germline V gene sequence: CDR1 SGHVS, CDR2 FNYEAQ.

This clonotype has ten or more counts. The chain couples TRBV20-1 to TRBJ2-3; D remains unclear. Germline V gene data show CDR1 as DFQATT and CDR2 as SNEGSKA (reference sequence). The germline V and J ends were trimmed by 2 bases and 0 bases, with 6 bases remaining between them. CDR3 length equals 13 residues. CDR3 protein: CSARPLSTDTQYF. For the CDR3, the DNA is TGCAGTGCTAGACCTCTGAGCACAGATACGCAGTATTTT.